These T cell receptor beta chains were read from a single sample in a study of T-cell memory formation after mild COVID-19. Using its own MiXCR run on the 5' RACE reads, TCRdb lists one record per CDR3 protein. The sample consists of 500,000 to 600,000 distinct CDR3 sequences, over 15% of them appearing once. Specimen: PBMCs or a T cell subset sorted from them (not recorded which). These receptor sequences come from an adult woman who had mild COVID-19 (a few samples of this study predate the infection). Cell type and time point are not known. CDR3s include the opening cysteine and the closing phenylalanine or tryptophan.

j_call v_call cdr3_aa
TRBJ2-1 TRBV6-5 CASSPRWYNEQFF
TRBJ2-3 TRBV18 CASSPRGAYTDTQYF
TRBJ1-2 TRBV20-1 CSARARGGYTF
TRBJ2-3 TRBV7-2 CASSLIGTNPSTDTQYF
TRBJ2-3 TRBV4-1 CASSQVAAALDTQYF
TRBJ2-1 TRBV5-4 CASSPQGGLAVYNEQFF
TRBJ1-1 TRBV5-4 CASSPGPENTEAFF
TRBJ2-5 TRBV4-1 CASSPRTSGVLQETQYF
TRBJ2-2 TRBV7-3 CASSSQSTGLAGGTGELFF
TRBJ2-3 TRBV9 CASSVLGVVDTQYF
TRBJ2-3 TRBV5-6 CASSPYGRTSRTDTQYF
TRBJ2-7 TRBV29-1 CSALDRGALYEQYF
TRBJ1-1 TRBV30 CAWVKTGGVTEAFF
TRBJ2-1 TRBV5-1 CASSLLGLWTSGSVNEQFF
TRBJ2-7 TRBV29-1 CSVERSGKQYF
TRBJ2-3 TRBV20-1 CSARVGNTQYF
TRBJ1-3 TRBV7-8 CASSSLTGLLSSGNTIYF
TRBJ1-1 TRBV24-1 CATSVAGGGAFF
TRBJ2-1 TRBV12-5 CASGLGGSYNEQFF
TRBJ1-6 TRBV20-1 CSASGDLGSPLHF
TRBJ1-2 TRBV5-4 CASSSGKQGGGYTF
TRBJ2-1 TRBV29-1 CSVGAASSYNEQFF
TRBJ2-2 TRBV7-3 CASSLFRTENTGELFF
TRBJ2-7 TRBV29-1 CSVLLTGPYEQYF
TRBJ2-7 TRBV3-1 CASSQVTGGRFEQYF
TRBJ2-7 TRBV5-1 CASSSPYRVTGSYEQYF
TRBJ2-6 TRBV18 CASSPQGSASGANVLTF
TRBJ2-7 TRBV21-1 CASSKGQHYEQYF
TRBJ2-7 TRBV30 CAWREDRAYEQYF
TRBJ2-7 TRBV7-9 CASTTGQGRTYEQYF
TRBJ2-1 TRBV6-5 CASSYGQGAWNEQFF
TRBJ1-6 TRBV24-1 CATSDLIRSSYNSPLHF
TRBJ2-5 TRBV4-3 CASSQATSQETQYF
TRBJ2-1 TRBV11-2 CASSLDGWASNNEQFF
TRBJ2-1 TRBV4-3 CASSQEGLAGGGEQFF
TRBJ2-7 TRBV19 CASSAGLAGGAAEQYF
TRBJ1-2 TRBV29-1 CSVQGVDGYTF
TRBJ1-2 TRBV11-2 CASSPPGQIYGYTF
TRBJ2-7 TRBV10-2 CASSERETYYEQYF
TRBJ2-2 TRBV7-2 CASSLQRINTGELFF
TRBJ1-5 TRBV20-1 CSADRGLSQPQHF